This T cell receptor (beta chain) is from a study of PD-1 blockade in classical Hodgkin lymphoma. As for the study in general: The nivolumab dose that patients received was 3 mg/kg, given intravenously every 2 weeks. Overall study results and limits: Diversity in CD4+ TCRs, unlike that measured in CD8+ TCRs, had risen significantly by C4D1. Some patients started nivolumab under 1 year after ASCT, and they were excluded. Newly diagnosed patients were said to have less baseline TCR diversity than healthy donors did.

The CDR3 has 15 amino acids. V lost 0 bases to trimming and J lost 6 bases, with 12 bases between them. Germline lookup yields CDR1 LGHNA and CDR2 YNFKEQ. Only in-frame clones appear in the TCRdb table, and some are missing; sequencing was by immunoSEQ multiplex PCR. Of 10,000 to 15,000 clones listed, under 90% were seen once; the top ten hold 0.5%. With respect to this clone: As yet, its antigen is unknown.

The patients all showed relapse after autologous stem cell transplantation, while their brentuximab vedotin exposure varied. From thawed PBMCs, CD4+ T cells were purified using magnetic negative selection. The chain combines TRBV4-2 with TRBJ1-3; tentatively, D is TRBD1 (6 bases). The source was CD4+ T cells from blood, collected at baseline. This clonotype was sampled from a human donor with classical Hodgkin lymphoma. The CDR3 protein is CASSQEGAPKNTIYF. Written as DNA, the CDR3 is TGTGCCAGCAGCCAAGAGGGGGCACCAAAAAACACCATATATTTT.